This TCR beta chain was sequenced for a study of CD8 T cells in Susac syndrome. Healthy donors served as age- and sex-matched controls. Random hexamers were used to reverse transcribe an amount of roughly 0.5 to 1 ug RNA. From the immunoSEQ multiplex PCR reads, TCRdb called clonotypes with MiXCR, one entry per CDR3 protein. Of about 110,000 distinct CDR3 sequences in the sample, 95% to 98% were seen once. The CDR3 sequence is 15 residues long. Germline V gives CDR1 LGHNA, CDR2 YNFKEQ. Deletions cut 1 base from V and 1 base from J, with 10 bases between. This clonotype was seen a single time. Material: CD4+ T cells from PBMCs. This sequence was found in a human donor in good health. The rearrangement uses TRBV4-2 and TRBJ1-1, with a tentative D call TRBD1 (5 bases). The CDR3: CASSQGGRANTEAFF. The CDR3 DNA follows: TGTGCCAGCAGCCAAGGGGGACGAGCGAACACTGAAGCTTTCTTT.